These T cell receptor beta chains were read from a single sample in a study of beta chain features in type 1 diabetes. The repertoire was sequenced with immunoSEQ multiplex PCR; TCRdb's copy has only in-frame clones and lacks some. Of hundreds of thousands of clones listed, over 12% are singletons. Source material: naive CD4+ T cells from blood. The origin of the receptors is a man between 18 and 35 years old with type 1 diabetes. Each CDR3 is given with its conserved first and last residue. D genes are given only for firm matches. Some rows mark clone size as missing; the rest say once, few, many or name a class of expanded clone.

>TRBV28|few|TRBJ1-2|.
CASSLPGIGGYTF
TGTGCCAGCAGTTTGCCAGGGATCGGTGGCTACACCTTC
>TRBV15|.|TRBJ1-5|.
CATSRAASNQPQHF
TGTGCCACCAGCAGAGCGGCCAGCAATCAGCCCCAGCATTTT
>TRBV5-4|few|TRBJ2-5|.
CASSLWSREQETQYF
TGTGCCAGCAGCTTGTGGTCCAGGGAACAAGAGACCCAGTACTTC
>TRBV28|.|TRBJ1-2|.
CASSLRGSYGYTF
TGTGCCAGCAGTTTGAGGGGAAGCTATGGCTACACCTTC
>TRBV5-6|few|TRBJ2-5|TRBD1
CASRYRQGQETQYF
TGTGCCAGCAGATACAGACAGGGCCAAGAGACCCAGTACTTC
>TRBV29-1|few|TRBJ2-1|.
CSVGHEIFNEQFF
TGCAGCGTTGGTCATGAGATCTTCAATGAGCAGTTCTTC
>TRBV29-1|.|TRBJ2-2|.
CSVEAGFTGELFF
TGCAGCGTTGAGGCAGGGTTCACCGGGGAGCTGTTTTTT
>TRBV29-1|.|TRBJ2-3|TRBD2
CSTRRTSSPTDTQYF
TGCAGCACCAGGCGGACTAGCTCCCCCACAGATACGCAGTATTTT
>TRBV5-4|few|TRBJ1-4|.
CASSRPGINEKLFF
TGTGCCAGCAGCCGCCCGGGGATTAATGAAAAACTGTTTTTT
>TRBV4-3|.|TRBJ1-2|.
CASSRQTGIDGYTF
TGCGCCAGCAGCCGTCAAACAGGGATCGATGGCTACACCTTC
>TRBV10-3|few|TRBJ1-1|TRBD1
CAISDPGQGAGTEAFF
TGTGCCATCAGTGATCCGGGACAGGGGGCGGGCACTGAAGCTTTCTTT
>TRBV30|few|TRBJ2-4|TRBD1
CAWNPGTVVNIQYF
TGTGCCTGGAACCCCGGGACAGTAGTAAACATTCAGTACTTC
>TRBV9|.|TRBJ1-3|.
CASSVALQGSGNTIYF
TGTGCCAGCAGCGTAGCCCTGCAGGGATCTGGAAACACCATATATTTT
>TRBV28|few|TRBJ2-7|.
CASSLSGAAYEQYF
TGTGCCAGCAGTTTATCCGGCGCAGCCTACGAGCAGTACTTC
>TRBV11-2|.|TRBJ2-5|.
CASSSQTGTQYF
TGTGCCAGCAGCTCCCAGACAGGGACCCAGTACTTC
>TRBV29-1|few|TRBJ1-1|.
CSVVQGFPEAFF
TGCAGCGTTGTCCAAGGGTTCCCCGAGGCTTTCTTT
>TRBV23-1|few|TRBJ1-1|.
CASSRGGRAMNTEAFF
TGCGCCAGCAGTCGCGGGGGGCGGGCCATGAACACTGAAGCTTTCTTT